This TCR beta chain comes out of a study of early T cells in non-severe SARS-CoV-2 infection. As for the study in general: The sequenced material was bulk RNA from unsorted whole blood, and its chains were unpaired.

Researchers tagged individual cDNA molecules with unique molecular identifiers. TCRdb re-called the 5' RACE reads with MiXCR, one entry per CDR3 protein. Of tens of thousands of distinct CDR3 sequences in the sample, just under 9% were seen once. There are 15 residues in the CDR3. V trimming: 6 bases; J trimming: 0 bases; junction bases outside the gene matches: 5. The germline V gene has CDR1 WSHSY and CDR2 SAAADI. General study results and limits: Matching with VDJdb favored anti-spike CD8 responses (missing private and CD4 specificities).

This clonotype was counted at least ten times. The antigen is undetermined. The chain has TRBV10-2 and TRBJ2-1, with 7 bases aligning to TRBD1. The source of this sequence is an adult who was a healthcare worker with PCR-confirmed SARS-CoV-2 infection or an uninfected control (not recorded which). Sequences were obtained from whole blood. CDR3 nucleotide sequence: TGCGCCAGCAGGATCGGGACAGACTCCTACAATGAGCAGTTCTTC. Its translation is CASRIGTDSYNEQFF.